Each of the 14 T cell receptor beta chains below was sequenced from the same sample in a study of OX40 agonist ivuxolimab in advanced cancers. TCRdb's copy holds only in-frame clones and misses some; the assay was immunoSEQ multiplex PCR. The repertoire has roughly 40,000 clones, just over 85% of them found once; the top ten carry roughly a fifth. Material: CD4+ or CD8+ T cells sorted from blood, obtained in a trial of the OX40 agonist ivuxolimab. The receptors stem from an adult with an advanced solid tumor such as melanoma, head and neck, liver or kidney cancer.

The V call is TRBV6-5, the J call TRBJ1-1; 7 nucleotides align to TRBD1. Germline V lookup: CDR1 MNHEY, CDR2 SVGAGI. Trimming removed 7 bases from V and 8 bases from J; junction bases left unmatched: 10. The CDR3 loop spans 13 amino acids. Here the CDR3 reads CASTQTGLAEAFF. In DNA form, the CDR3 reads TGTGCCAGCACTCAGACAGGGCTAGCGGAAGCTTTCTTT.

This clone showed up just once. The chain employs TRBV28 and TRBJ2-5; 7 bases line up with TRBD1. This CDR3 has 15 amino acids. With V trimmed by 7 bases and J by 4 bases, 12 bases remained unmatched. Germline V lookup: CDR1 MDHEN, CDR2 SYDVKM. CDR3 bases: TGTGCCAGCACCCCCCTCGGACAGGCTAGAGAGACCCAGTACTTC. Protein product: CASTPLGQARETQYF.

The chain uses TRBV9 and TRBJ2-1, with TRBD1 matching over 10 bases. The trim removed 3 bases at V and 1 base at J, leaving 10 bases unmatched. The CDR3 extends over 18 amino acids. Germline V lookup: CDR1 SGDLS, CDR2 YYNGEE. CDR3 amino acids: CASSDRTGGITSYNEQFF. CDR3 DNA sequence: TGTGCCAGCAGCGATCGGACAGGGGGGATTACGTCCTACAATGAGCAGTTCTTC.

The chain recombines TRBV7-2 with TRBJ2-3; 8 bases line up with TRBD2. The germline gives CDR1 SGHTA, CDR2 FQGNSA. The V gene end was trimmed by 5 bases and the J gene end by 0 bases; junction bases not matched to a gene: 4. This CDR3 spans 15 amino acids. CDR3 sequence (DNA): TGTGCCAGCAGCAATAGCGGGGCCAGCACAGATACGCAGTATTTT. Protein product: CASSNSGASTDTQYF.

CDR3 protein: CASSQDQGRQPQHF. CDR3 in DNA: TGCGCCAGCAGCCAAGATCAAGGGAGACAGCCCCAGCATTTT. The rearrangement links TRBV4-1 to TRBJ1-5; no definite D call. Trimming removed 0 bases from V and 7 bases from J, with 10 bases in between. Germline CDR1 and CDR2: MGHRA and YSYEKL. The CDR3 is 14 residues long.

The chain uses TRBV5-6 and TRBJ2-3; D gene unclear. The V gene lost 2 bases and the J gene lost 4 bases, with 5 bases spanning the gap. This CDR3 comprises 12 residues. Germline V gene sequence: CDR1 SGHDT, CDR2 YYEEEE. In nucleotides, the CDR3 is TGTGCCAGCAGCTTTTCTCCAGATACGCAGTATTTT. Amino acids: CASSFSPDTQYF.

This clone was counted a single time. The chain is built from TRBV4-3 and TRBJ1-1, with D uncertain. The germline gives CDR1 LGHNA, CDR2 YSLEER. This CDR3 has 13 amino acids. V was trimmed by 1 base and J by 5 bases, leaving 8 bases between them. The CDR3 is CASSQGRSTEAFF. Here the CDR3 DNA reads TGCGCCAGCAGCCAAGGACGGTCTACTGAAGCTTTCTTT.

The genes are TRBV5-4 and TRBJ2-7, with TRBD1 identical over 8 bases. Trimming at V came to 4 bases and at J to 0 bases, leaving 9 bases not matched to a gene. CDR1 and CDR2 (germline): SGHNT, YYREEE (reference sequence). CDR3 length: 16 amino acids. The CDR3 region is CASSGEDRESSYEQYF. The CDR3 DNA reads TGTGCCAGCAGCGGGGAGGACAGGGAGAGCTCCTACGAGCAGTACTTC.

Only one count was recorded for this clone. The chain has TRBV9 and TRBJ2-2, with TRBD2 identical over 9 bases. From germline, CDR1 is SGDLS and CDR2 YYNGEE. This CDR3 is 16 amino acids long. J lost 4 bases, V lost 4 bases, and 8 bases had no gene match. CDR3 sequence (DNA): TGTGCCAGCAGCAACCCAGCGGGGGGCTCCACCGGGGAGCTGTTTTTT. It specifies CASSNPAGGSTGELFF.

The chain has TRBV4-2 and TRBJ1-1, with D uncertain. The CDR3 extends over 15 amino acids. The V end was cut by 0 bases, the J end by 1 base, with 9 bases between. Germline CDR1 reads LGHNA; CDR2 reads YNFKEQ. The CDR3 region is CASSQEEYQNTEAFF. The CDR3 DNA is TGTGCCAGCAGCCAAGAAGAGTATCAGAACACTGAAGCTTTCTTT.

V gene TRBV7-6 combines with J gene TRBJ1-1; no reliable D call. The CDR3 is made up of 14 amino acids. The V and J ends lost 2 bases and 1 base respectively, with 8 bases between them. From germline, CDR1 is SGHVS and CDR2 FNYEAQ. CDR3: CASSLMSTNTEAFF. The CDR3 DNA sequence: TGTGCCAGCAGCTTAATGAGTACGAACACTGAAGCTTTCTTT.

The chain combines TRBV21-1 with TRBJ2-3; the table's D call, TRBD2, has no DNA check behind it. TRBV21-1 is a recognized pseudogene. The CDR3 has 11 residues. Here the CDR3 DNA reads TGTGCCAGCGCAACGGCAGATACGCAGTATTTT. Its translation: CASATADTQYF.

V is TRBV6-5 and J is TRBJ2-7; D gene ambiguous. V was trimmed by 4 bases and J by 3 bases, leaving 7 bases between them. Looked up from germline, CDR1 is MNHEY and CDR2 is SVGAGI. The CDR3 covers 12 residues. The CDR3 bases are TGTGCCAGCAGTTTCACCCACTACGAGCAGTACTTC. It encodes CASSFTHYEQYF.

A few counts support this clone. The CDR3, as DNA: TGCGCCAGCAGCCAAGATCAAGGTGAAGCTTTCTTT. Translating it yields CASSQDQGEAFF. The chain couples TRBV4-3 to TRBJ1-1; D ambiguous. Germline V gives CDR1 LGHNA, CDR2 YSLEER. The ends were cut back, 0 bases at V and 7 bases at J, with 6 bases in the middle. The CDR3 is 12 amino acids.